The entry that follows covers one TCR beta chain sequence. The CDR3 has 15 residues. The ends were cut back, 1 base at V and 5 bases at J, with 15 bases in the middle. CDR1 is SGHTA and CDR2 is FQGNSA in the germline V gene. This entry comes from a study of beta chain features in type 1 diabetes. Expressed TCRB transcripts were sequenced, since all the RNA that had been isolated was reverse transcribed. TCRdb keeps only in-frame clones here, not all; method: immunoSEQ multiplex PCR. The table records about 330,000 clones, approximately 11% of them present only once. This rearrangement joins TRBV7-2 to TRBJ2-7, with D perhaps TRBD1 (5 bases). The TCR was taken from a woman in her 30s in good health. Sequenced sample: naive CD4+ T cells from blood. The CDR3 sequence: CASSLVSQGLDEQYF. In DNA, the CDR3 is TGTGCCAGCAGCTTAGTGTCGCAGGGATTAGACGAGCAGTACTTC.